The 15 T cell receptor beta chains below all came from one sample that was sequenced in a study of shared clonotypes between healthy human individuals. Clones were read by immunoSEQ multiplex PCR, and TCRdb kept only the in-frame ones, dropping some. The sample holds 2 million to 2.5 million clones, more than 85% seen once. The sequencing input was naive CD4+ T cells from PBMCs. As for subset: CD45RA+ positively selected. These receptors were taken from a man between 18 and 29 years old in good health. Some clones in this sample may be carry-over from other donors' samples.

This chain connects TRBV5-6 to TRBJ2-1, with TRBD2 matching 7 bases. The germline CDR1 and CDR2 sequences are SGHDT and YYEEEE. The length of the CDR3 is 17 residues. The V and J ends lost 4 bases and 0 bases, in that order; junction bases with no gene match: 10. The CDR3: CASSRGDYFISYNEQFF. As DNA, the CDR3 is TGTGCCAGCAGCCGAGGGGACTATTTTATCTCCTACAATGAGCAGTTCTTC.

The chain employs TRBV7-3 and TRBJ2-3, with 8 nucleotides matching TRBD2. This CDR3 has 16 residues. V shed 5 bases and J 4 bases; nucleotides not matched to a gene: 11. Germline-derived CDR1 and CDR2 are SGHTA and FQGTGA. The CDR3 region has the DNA TGTGCCAGCAGCCTAGGAGCGGGAGCGGGCGCAGATACGCAGTATTTT. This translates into CASSLGAGAGADTQYF.

The CDR3, as DNA: TGCGCCAGCAGCCTTCTTGGCGGGAGTAACGAGCAGTACTTC. Translating gives CASSLLGGSNEQYF. The rearrangement uses TRBV4-1 and TRBJ2-7; TRBD2 matches 7 bases. This CDR3 contains 14 residues. Germline assignment: CDR1 MGHRA and CDR2 YSYEKL. The J segment lost 5 bases and the V segment lost 4 bases, leaving 8 bases of the junction unmatched.

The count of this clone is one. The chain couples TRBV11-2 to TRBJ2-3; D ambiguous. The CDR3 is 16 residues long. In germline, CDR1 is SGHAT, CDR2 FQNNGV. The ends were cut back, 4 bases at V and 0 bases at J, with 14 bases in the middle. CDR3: CASSSSSGASTDTQYF. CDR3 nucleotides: TGTGCCAGCAGCTCCTCTTCGGGTGCTAGCACAGATACGCAGTATTTT. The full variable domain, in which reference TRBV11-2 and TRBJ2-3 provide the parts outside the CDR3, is EAGVAQSPRYKIIEKRQSVAFWCNPISGHATLYWYQQILGQGPKLLIQFQNNGVVDDSQLPKDRFSAERLKGVDSTLKIQPAKLEDSAVYLCASSSSSGASTDTQYFGPGTRLTVL.

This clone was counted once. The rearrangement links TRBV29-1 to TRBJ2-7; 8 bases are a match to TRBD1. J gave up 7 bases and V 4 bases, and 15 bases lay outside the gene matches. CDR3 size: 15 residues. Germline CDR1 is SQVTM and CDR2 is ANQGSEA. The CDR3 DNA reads TGCAGCGTTGGAAGTCCGGCAGGGGGCTATGGGGAGCAGTACTTC. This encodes CSVGSPAGGYGEQYF.

CDR3 loop: CASSWGHSGELFF. Here the CDR3 DNA reads TGTGCCAGCAGCTGGGGACATTCCGGGGAGCTGTTTTTT. This chain links TRBV5-6 with TRBJ2-2, with a possible D match to TRBD1 (6 bases). Germline CDR1 SGHDT, CDR2 YYEEEE. V lost 3 bases to trimming and J lost 6 bases, with 9 bases between them. The CDR3 has 13 amino acids. Full variable domain (rest looked up from reference TRBV5-6 and TRBJ2-2): DAGVTQSPTHLIKTRGQQVTLRCSPKSGHDTVSWYQQALGQGPQFIFQYYEEEERQRGNFPDRFSGHQFPNYSSELNVNALLLGDSALYLCASSWGHSGELFFGEGSRLTVL.

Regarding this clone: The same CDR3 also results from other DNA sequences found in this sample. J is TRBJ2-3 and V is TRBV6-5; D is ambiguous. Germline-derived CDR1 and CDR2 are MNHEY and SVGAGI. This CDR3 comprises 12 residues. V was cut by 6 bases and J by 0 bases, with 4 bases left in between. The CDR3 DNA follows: TGTGCCAGCAGGGCGAGCACAGATACGCAGTATTTT. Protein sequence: CASRASTDTQYF.

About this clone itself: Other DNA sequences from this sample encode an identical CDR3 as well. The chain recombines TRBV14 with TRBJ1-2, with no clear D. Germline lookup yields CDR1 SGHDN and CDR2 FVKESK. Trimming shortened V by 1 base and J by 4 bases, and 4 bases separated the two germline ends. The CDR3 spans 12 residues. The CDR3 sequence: CASSQVPYGYTF. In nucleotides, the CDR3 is TGTGCCAGCAGCCAAGTGCCCTATGGCTACACCTTC.

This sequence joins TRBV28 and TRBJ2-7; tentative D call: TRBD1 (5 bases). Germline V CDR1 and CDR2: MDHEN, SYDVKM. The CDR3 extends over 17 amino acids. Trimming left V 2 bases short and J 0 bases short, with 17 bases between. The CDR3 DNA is TGTGCCAGCAGTTTACCTCCCTCAGGGCTGCCCTCCTACGAGCAGTACTTC. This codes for CASSLPPSGLPSYEQYF.

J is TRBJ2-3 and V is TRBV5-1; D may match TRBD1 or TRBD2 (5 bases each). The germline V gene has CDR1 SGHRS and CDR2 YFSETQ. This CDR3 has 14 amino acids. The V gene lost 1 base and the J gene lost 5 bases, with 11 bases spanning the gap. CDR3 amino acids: CASSLNGARDTQYF. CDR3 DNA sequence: TGCGCCAGCAGCTTGAACGGGGCTAGAGATACGCAGTATTTT.

The CDR3 DNA is TGTGCCAGCAGTTTTTTGACCCCTCTCGGGGAGAACACTGAAGCTTTCTTT. Protein product: CASSFLTPLGENTEAFF. This rearrangement joins TRBV27 to TRBJ1-1; no clear D. CDR3 length equals 17 residues. Germline-derived CDR1 and CDR2 are MNHEY and SMNVEV (reference sequence). Trimming removed 3 bases at V and 1 base at J, with 18 bases between.

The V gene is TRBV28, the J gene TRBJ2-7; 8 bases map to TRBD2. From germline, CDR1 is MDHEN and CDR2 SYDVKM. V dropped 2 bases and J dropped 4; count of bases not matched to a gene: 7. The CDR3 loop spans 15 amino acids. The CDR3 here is CASSLGTSNKYEQYF. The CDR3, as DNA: TGTGCCAGCAGTTTAGGGACTAGTAATAAGTACGAGCAGTACTTC. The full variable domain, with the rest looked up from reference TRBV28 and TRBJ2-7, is DVKVTQSSRYLVKRTGEKVFLECVQDMDHENMFWYRQDPGLGLRLIYFSYDVKMKEKGDIPEGYSVSREKKERFSLILESASTNQTSMYLCASSLGTSNKYEQYFGPGTRLTVT.

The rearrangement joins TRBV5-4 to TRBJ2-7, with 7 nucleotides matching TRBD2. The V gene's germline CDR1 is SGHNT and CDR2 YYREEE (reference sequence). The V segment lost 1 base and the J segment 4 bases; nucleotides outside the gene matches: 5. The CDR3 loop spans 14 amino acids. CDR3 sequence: CASSLRQAGYEQYF. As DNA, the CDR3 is TGTGCCAGCAGCTTGAGGCAAGCGGGATACGAGCAGTACTTC.

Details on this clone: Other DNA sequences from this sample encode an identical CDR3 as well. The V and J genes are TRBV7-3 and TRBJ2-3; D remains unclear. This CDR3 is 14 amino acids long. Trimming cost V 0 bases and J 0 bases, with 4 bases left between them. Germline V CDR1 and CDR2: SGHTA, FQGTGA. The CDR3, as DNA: TGTGCCAGCAGCTTAACGGGCAGCACAGATACGCAGTATTTT. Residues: CASSLTGSTDTQYF.

The CDR3 sequence is CASSRGGYTDTQYF. CDR3 DNA: TGTGCCAGTAGTAGGGGGGGGTACACAGATACGCAGTATTTT. The chain links TRBV19 to TRBJ2-3; TRBD2 agrees at 7 bases. The CDR3 totals 14 residues. Germline lookup yields CDR1 LNHDA and CDR2 SQIVND (reference sequence). Trimming took 4 bases from V and 2 from J; bases not matched to a gene: 3.